The rows below give T cell receptor beta chains drawn from one sample of a study of blood T cells in healthy people across ages. One entry per CDR3 protein results from TCRdb running MiXCR on the 5' RACE reads. This table has 800,000 or so distinct CDR3 sequences, 20% to 30% appearing once. This sample was also put to use in a study of T cells of mothers and their children.

What was sequenced was blood. These receptors originate from a boy between 10 and 17 years old in good health. CDR3s include the opening cysteine and the closing phenylalanine or tryptophan. D genes are given only for firm matches. A row's size may be missing; if present it is once, few, many or a size class.

clone_size: few
v_call: TRBV20-1
d_call: .
j_call: TRBJ2-2
cdr3_nt: TGCAGTGCTAGAGAGCGAGGAGGGTTCGGGGAGCTGTTTTTT
cdr3_aa: CSARERGGFGELFF

clone_size: .
v_call: TRBV20-1
d_call: TRBD1
j_call: TRBJ2-1
cdr3_nt: TGCAGTGCTAGAGAATCGGACAGGCCTTACAATGAGCAGTTCTTC
cdr3_aa: CSARESDRPYNEQFF

clone_size: few
v_call: TRBV7-2
d_call: .
j_call: TRBJ2-5
cdr3_nt: TGTGCCAGCAGCGCTCCCTACCCGGGGGGCCCCGGGGCAGAGACCCAGTACTTC
cdr3_aa: CASSAPYPGGPGAETQYF

clone_size: .
v_call: TRBV12-3/TRBV12-4
d_call: .
j_call: TRBJ2-1
cdr3_nt: TGTGCCAGCAGTTCTGGACTGCGATTCTTC
cdr3_aa: CASSSGLRFF

clone_size: .
v_call: TRBV4-3
d_call: .
j_call: TRBJ2-1
cdr3_nt: TGCGCCAGCAGCCAAGATCTGGGCAGGAGCTCCTACAATGAGCAGTTCTTC
cdr3_aa: CASSQDLGRSSYNEQFF

clone_size: .
v_call: TRBV7-8
d_call: TRBD1
j_call: TRBJ1-6
cdr3_nt: TGTGCCAGCAGCGCGGGGGACAGGGTAGCAGGTTCACCCCTCCACTTT
cdr3_aa: CASSAGDRVAGSPLHF

clone_size: .
v_call: TRBV19
d_call: TRBD1
j_call: TRBJ2-1
cdr3_nt: TGTGCCAGTAGTATAGTCGGGACAGGGGGTCTCAATGAGCAGTTCTTC
cdr3_aa: CASSIVGTGGLNEQFF

clone_size: many
v_call: TRBV10-3
d_call: TRBD2
j_call: TRBJ2-3
cdr3_nt: TGTGCCATCAGCCCTAGGGGAGGGCCAGATACGCAGTATTTT
cdr3_aa: CAISPRGGPDTQYF

clone_size: few
v_call: TRBV4-1
d_call: TRBD2
j_call: TRBJ2-5
cdr3_nt: TGCGCCAGCAGCCGATCGATACTAGCGGGAGAGGGAGAGACCCAGTACTTC
cdr3_aa: CASSRSILAGEGETQYF

clone_size: .
v_call: TRBV28
d_call: .
j_call: TRBJ1-5
cdr3_nt: TGTGCCAGTAGGGGCGGGAGCAATCAGCCCCAGCATTTT
cdr3_aa: CASRGGSNQPQHF

clone_size: .
v_call: TRBV9
d_call: .
j_call: TRBJ2-1
cdr3_nt: TGTGCCAGCAGCGCCCCCCGGGGGGCGGGCTACAATGAGCAGTTCTTC
cdr3_aa: CASSAPRGAGYNEQFF

clone_size: .
v_call: TRBV6-5
d_call: .
j_call: TRBJ2-7
cdr3_nt: TGTGCCAGCAGTTACTCGAAAGTCGGGGGCAACTACGAGCAGTACTTC
cdr3_aa: CASSYSKVGGNYEQYF

clone_size: .
v_call: TRBV19
d_call: TRBD1
j_call: TRBJ2-5
cdr3_nt: TGTGCCACCGGGACAGGCCATATACAAGAGACCCAGTACTTC
cdr3_aa: CATGTGHIQETQYF

clone_size: few
v_call: TRBV7-2
d_call: TRBD2
j_call: TRBJ2-5
cdr3_nt: TGTGCCAGCAGCTTTCGCGGGAGCGTCCAAGAGACCCAGTACTTC
cdr3_aa: CASSFRGSVQETQYF

clone_size: .
v_call: TRBV12-3/TRBV12-4
d_call: .
j_call: TRBJ2-7
cdr3_nt: TGTGCCAGCAGTTTCGACGGTGATTACCCCTACGAGCAGTACTTC
cdr3_aa: CASSFDGDYPYEQYF

clone_size: few
v_call: TRBV5-5
d_call: .
j_call: TRBJ2-1
cdr3_nt: TGTGCCAGCAGCTTGGGGTCCCCTCGGTCCGTTTACAATGAGCAGTTCTTC
cdr3_aa: CASSLGSPRSVYNEQFF

clone_size: few
v_call: TRBV11-2
d_call: TRBD2
j_call: TRBJ2-5
cdr3_nt: TGTGCCAGCAGCTTTATGGGACTAGCTGCTTTCAAGACCCAGTACTTC
cdr3_aa: CASSFMGLAAFKTQYF

clone_size: .
v_call: TRBV29-1
d_call: .
j_call: TRBJ2-7
cdr3_nt: TGCAGCGCTGACGACGGGAACTACGAGCAGTACTTC
cdr3_aa: CSADDGNYEQYF

clone_size: few
v_call: TRBV29-1
d_call: .
j_call: TRBJ2-5
cdr3_nt: TGCAGCGTTGGCCAACAAGAGACCCAGCACTTC
cdr3_aa: CSVGQQETQHF

clone_size: .
v_call: TRBV6-4
d_call: TRBD2
j_call: TRBJ2-1
cdr3_nt: TGTGCCAGCAGTGACTTAGCGGGGGCCCACAATGAGCAGTTCTTC
cdr3_aa: CASSDLAGAHNEQFF

clone_size: .
v_call: TRBV3-1
d_call: .
j_call: TRBJ1-5
cdr3_nt: TGCGCCAGCAGCGCCAGGGTCAGCAATCAGCCCCAGCATTTT
cdr3_aa: CASSARVSNQPQHF

clone_size: .
v_call: TRBV5-1
d_call: .
j_call: TRBJ1-5
cdr3_nt: TGCGCCAGCAGCTTTGGGGGAGATAGCAATCAGCTCCAGCAATTT
cdr3_aa: CASSFGGDSNQLQQF

clone_size: .
v_call: TRBV6-2/TRBV6-3
d_call: TRBD1
j_call: TRBJ2-3
cdr3_nt: TGTGCCAGCAGTTACAGGACAGGCCTGTATTTT
cdr3_aa: CASSYRTGLYF

clone_size: .
v_call: TRBV13
d_call: TRBD1
j_call: TRBJ2-7
cdr3_nt: TGTGCCAGCAGCCGGACAGGGGCATCACTGCTATCCTACGAGCAGTACTTC
cdr3_aa: CASSRTGASLLSYEQYF

clone_size: .
v_call: TRBV3-1
d_call: .
j_call: TRBJ2-7
cdr3_nt: TGTGCCAGCAGCCAAGTAATCGGGAACGAGCAGTACTTC
cdr3_aa: CASSQVIGNEQYF

clone_size: few
v_call: TRBV6-6
d_call: .
j_call: TRBJ2-5
cdr3_nt: TGTGCCAGCAGTTCCACAGACAGAGAAGAGACCCAGTACTTC
cdr3_aa: CASSSTDREETQYF

clone_size: .
v_call: TRBV6-6
d_call: TRBD1
j_call: TRBJ1-3
cdr3_nt: TGTGCCAGCAAACCGGACAGGGTCGGCTCTGGAAACACCATATATTTT
cdr3_aa: CASKPDRVGSGNTIYF

clone_size: .
v_call: TRBV4-3
d_call: TRBD2
j_call: TRBJ2-5
cdr3_nt: TGCGCCAGCAGCCAATATAGCGGGGGGCAAGAGACCCAGTACTTC
cdr3_aa: CASSQYSGGQETQYF

clone_size: .
v_call: TRBV20-1
d_call: .
j_call: TRBJ2-3
cdr3_nt: TGCAGTGCTGAACCCGGGACAAGGCTTTCGGATACGCAGTATTTT
cdr3_aa: CSAEPGTRLSDTQYF

clone_size: .
v_call: TRBV29-1
d_call: .
j_call: TRBJ2-3
cdr3_nt: TGCAGCGTTTCGGCTCGGATTCACACAGATACGCAGTATTTT
cdr3_aa: CSVSARIHTDTQYF

clone_size: few
v_call: TRBV6-2/TRBV6-3
d_call: TRBD2
j_call: TRBJ2-1
cdr3_nt: TGTGCCAGCAGTCCCGGGGCTAGCGGGAAGGATGAGCAGTTCTTC
cdr3_aa: CASSPGASGKDEQFF

clone_size: .
v_call: TRBV29-1
d_call: TRBD1
j_call: TRBJ1-2
cdr3_nt: TGCAGCACGACGGGACAGGGGCGAATAGTCGGCTATGGCTACACCTTC
cdr3_aa: CSTTGQGRIVGYGYTF

clone_size: .
v_call: TRBV5-1
d_call: TRBD2
j_call: TRBJ2-1
cdr3_nt: TGCGCCAGCAGCCCCGGGACTAGCGTTGGCAATGAGCAGTTCTTC
cdr3_aa: CASSPGTSVGNEQFF

clone_size: .
v_call: TRBV5-6
d_call: .
j_call: TRBJ1-4
cdr3_nt: TGTGCCAGCAGCCCCAAAGGGTCAAAGAATGAAAAACTGTTTTTT
cdr3_aa: CASSPKGSKNEKLFF

clone_size: few
v_call: TRBV4-1
d_call: .
j_call: TRBJ2-5
cdr3_nt: TGCGCCAGCAGCCAAGATCGGAGCGGCCAAGAGACCCAGTACTTC
cdr3_aa: CASSQDRSGQETQYF

clone_size: few
v_call: TRBV5-1
d_call: TRBD1
j_call: TRBJ2-6
cdr3_nt: TGCGCCAGCAGCTTGGGGACAGGGACCGGGGCCAACGTCCTGACTTTC
cdr3_aa: CASSLGTGTGANVLTF

clone_size: few
v_call: TRBV4-1
d_call: .
j_call: TRBJ2-1
cdr3_nt: TGCGCCAGCATGCCCGCGGGTGCCTACAATGAGCAGTTCTTC
cdr3_aa: CASMPAGAYNEQFF

clone_size: .
v_call: TRBV12-3/TRBV12-4
d_call: .
j_call: TRBJ1-3
cdr3_nt: TGTGCCAGCAGACCCCATTCCGCCTGGACAGCCCTCTCTGGAAACACCATATATTTT
cdr3_aa: CASRPHSAWTALSGNTIYF

clone_size: few
v_call: TRBV12-3/TRBV12-4
d_call: .
j_call: TRBJ2-7
cdr3_nt: TGTGCCAGCAGTCCACATCTGGGGGGTTGGCGTTCCTACGAGCAGTACTTC
cdr3_aa: CASSPHLGGWRSYEQYF

clone_size: few
v_call: TRBV4-3
d_call: TRBD2
j_call: TRBJ2-5
cdr3_nt: TGCGCCAGCAGCCAAGATTTCACTAGCGGGGGTGGGGAGACCCAGTACTTC
cdr3_aa: CASSQDFTSGGGETQYF

clone_size: few
v_call: TRBV28
d_call: TRBD2
j_call: TRBJ2-3
cdr3_nt: TGTGCCAGCAGTTTCAGACTAGCGGGGGCCGAAAGCACAGATACGCAGTATTTT
cdr3_aa: CASSFRLAGAESTDTQYF

clone_size: .
v_call: TRBV27
d_call: .
j_call: TRBJ1-6
cdr3_nt: TGTGCCAGCAGTTTTTCGGGACGGTATAATTCACCCCTCCACTTT
cdr3_aa: CASSFSGRYNSPLHF

clone_size: .
v_call: TRBV12-3/TRBV12-4
d_call: TRBD1
j_call: TRBJ2-5
cdr3_nt: TGTGCCAGCAGTGAAGCCCCGGGACAGGGGCTGGAGACCCAGTACTTC
cdr3_aa: CASSEAPGQGLETQYF

clone_size: few
v_call: TRBV28
d_call: .
j_call: TRBJ2-1
cdr3_nt: TGTGCCAGCGCCCCACCTACACTTTACAATGAGCAGTTCTTC
cdr3_aa: CASAPPTLYNEQFF

clone_size: .
v_call: TRBV7-9
d_call: TRBD1
j_call: TRBJ1-4
cdr3_nt: TGTGCCAGCAGCTGGGGACAGGGGGAGATTAATGAAAAACTGTTTTTT
cdr3_aa: CASSWGQGEINEKLFF

clone_size: .
v_call: TRBV11-3
d_call: .
j_call: TRBJ2-3
cdr3_nt: TGTGCCAGCAGCTTAGGTCCGGGGGAGCTCACAGATACGCAGTATTTT
cdr3_aa: CASSLGPGELTDTQYF

clone_size: few
v_call: TRBV29-1
d_call: .
j_call: TRBJ2-3
cdr3_nt: TGCAGCGTTGAACAGGCCTTCTCGGGGGTGGATACGCAGTATTTT
cdr3_aa: CSVEQAFSGVDTQYF

clone_size: few
v_call: TRBV29-1
d_call: .
j_call: TRBJ1-1
cdr3_nt: TGCAGCGTTGAGGGCGGAGGGCTGAACACTGAAGCTTTCTTT
cdr3_aa: CSVEGGGLNTEAFF